This TCR beta chain was retrieved from a study of blood T cell repertoires in COVID-19. Study in general: The United States, Italy and Spain provided the acute and convalescent COVID-19 samples. From T cells, B-cell-depleted T cells, or PBMCs came the material, which was cDNA or gDNA.

V dropped 5 bases and J dropped 0 bases, with 10 bases sitting between them. This CDR3 has 14 amino acids. Germline V gene data show CDR1 as MDHEN and CDR2 as SYDVKM. This clone has just a few counts. Per the original methods: Estimation of nucleated cell counts was performed using reference gene primer amplification. TCRdb keeps only in-frame clones here, not all; method: immunoSEQ multiplex PCR. The V and J calls and the clone size are those of that table, but D and trimming were determined from the DNA. The repertoire consists of roughly 16,000 clones, with 82% occurring once and the leading ten covering approximately 20%.

Sequenced input: peripheral blood. This TCR derives from a man at least 80 years old with active COVID-19. The V call is TRBV28, the J call TRBJ1-1; D remains unclear. Written as DNA, the CDR3 is TGTGCCAGCAGTAAAGGAGGCTTGAACACTGAAGCTTTCTTT. It yields the protein CASSKGGLNTEAFF.